The rows below give T cell receptor beta chains drawn from one sample of a study of blood T cells in healthy people across ages. TCRdb ran MiXCR on the 5' RACE reads and lists one entry per CDR3 protein. The sample lists more than 1.4 million distinct CDR3 sequences, roughly 40% occurring once. Material for sequencing was blood. The origin of the receptors is a woman aged 18-29 years in good health. Both conserved end residues are part of each CDR3. The D gene is left open where the match is weak. The size field is filled for only some rows; it gives once, few, many or a size class.

J gene: TRBJ1-2; V gene: TRBV6-1; CDR3 length: 13; clone size: few; D gene: NA; CDR3 protein: CASRPSGGSGYTF; CDR3 DNA: TGTGCCAGCAGGCCCTCCGGGGGGTCAGGCTACACCTTC
J gene: TRBJ1-2; V gene: TRBV5-6; CDR3 length: 13; clone size: once; D gene: NA; CDR3 protein: CASSFYENYGYTF; CDR3 DNA: TGTGCCAGCAGCTTCTATGAAAACTATGGCTACACCTTC
J gene: TRBJ2-5; V gene: TRBV6-6; CDR3 length: 14; clone size: NA; D gene: NA; CDR3 protein: CASRHRGLQETQYF; CDR3 DNA: TGTGCCAGCAGACACCGCGGACTCCAAGAGACCCAGTACTTC
J gene: TRBJ2-1; V gene: TRBV12-5; CDR3 length: 18; clone size: few; D gene: TRBD2; CDR3 protein: CASGLLVAGGRTYNEQFF; CDR3 DNA: TGTGCTAGTGGTTTGTTGGTAGCGGGGGGCCGCACCTACAATGAGCAGTTCTTC
J gene: TRBJ2-7; V gene: TRBV27; CDR3 length: 15; clone size: NA; D gene: TRBD1; CDR3 protein: CASSGTGAGNNEQYF; CDR3 DNA: TGTGCCAGCAGTGGGACAGGGGCGGGTAACAATGAGCAGTACTTC
J gene: TRBJ2-1; V gene: TRBV2; CDR3 length: 12; clone size: NA; D gene: NA; CDR3 protein: CASSGTPNEQFF; CDR3 DNA: TGTGCCAGCAGTGGGACTCCCAATGAGCAGTTCTTC
J gene: TRBJ2-7; V gene: TRBV6-1; CDR3 length: 16; clone size: NA; D gene: NA; CDR3 protein: CASSPSGRSSYNEQYF; CDR3 DNA: TGTGCCAGCAGTCCCTCCGGGCGGAGCTCCTACAATGAGCAGTACTTC
J gene: TRBJ2-7; V gene: TRBV20-1; CDR3 length: 13; clone size: NA; D gene: TRBD2; CDR3 protein: CSAWTSGGYEQYF; CDR3 DNA: TGCAGTGCTTGGACTAGCGGGGGGTACGAGCAGTACTTC
J gene: TRBJ2-6; V gene: TRBV6-1; CDR3 length: 15; clone size: NA; D gene: NA; CDR3 protein: CASKPEESGANVLTF; CDR3 DNA: TGTGCCAGCAAGCCAGAGGAGTCTGGGGCCAACGTCCTGACTTTC
J gene: TRBJ1-5; V gene: TRBV12-3/TRBV12-4; CDR3 length: 14; clone size: NA; D gene: NA; CDR3 protein: CASSIPAGTGAQHF; CDR3 DNA: TGTGCCAGCAGCATCCCTGCCGGCACGGGGGCCCAGCATTTT
J gene: TRBJ2-5; V gene: TRBV5-1; CDR3 length: 16; clone size: few; D gene: TRBD2; CDR3 protein: CASSRRTSGGQETQYF; CDR3 DNA: TGCGCCAGCAGCCGCAGGACTAGCGGGGGTCAAGAGACCCAGTACTTC
J gene: TRBJ2-5; V gene: TRBV24-1; CDR3 length: 17; clone size: once; D gene: NA; CDR3 protein: CATSDSRVWGKQETQYF; CDR3 DNA: TGTGCCACCAGTGATTCTAGGGTCTGGGGAAAGCAAGAGACCCAGTACTTC
J gene: TRBJ2-7; V gene: TRBV11-2; CDR3 length: 14; clone size: few; D gene: NA; CDR3 protein: CASSSWEGVYEQYF; CDR3 DNA: TGTGCCAGCAGCTCCTGGGAGGGGGTATACGAGCAGTACTTC
J gene: TRBJ2-1; V gene: TRBV5-5; CDR3 length: 15; clone size: few; D gene: TRBD2; CDR3 protein: CASSSLAGLYNEQFF; CDR3 DNA: TGTGCCAGCAGCTCCCTAGCGGGACTATACAATGAGCAGTTCTTC
J gene: TRBJ2-7; V gene: TRBV7-9; CDR3 length: 16; clone size: NA; D gene: NA; CDR3 protein: CASSLIQGALPYEQYF; CDR3 DNA: TGTGCCAGCAGCTTGATACAGGGAGCTCTCCCCTACGAGCAGTACTTC
J gene: TRBJ1-2; V gene: TRBV29-1; CDR3 length: 12; clone size: NA; D gene: TRBD1; CDR3 protein: CSGSMTGVGYTF; CDR3 DNA: TGCAGCGGATCCATGACAGGGGTTGGCTACACCTTC
J gene: TRBJ2-2; V gene: TRBV7-6; CDR3 length: 14; clone size: few; D gene: NA; CDR3 protein: CASSIDSHTGELFF; CDR3 DNA: TGTGCCAGCAGCATAGACAGTCACACCGGGGAGCTGTTTTTT
J gene: TRBJ2-1; V gene: TRBV27; CDR3 length: 15; clone size: once; D gene: NA; CDR3 protein: CASRTGPITYNEQFF; CDR3 DNA: TGTGCCAGCAGAACCGGGCCGATCACCTACAATGAGCAGTTCTTC
J gene: TRBJ2-2; V gene: TRBV12-3/TRBV12-4; CDR3 length: 16; clone size: NA; D gene: TRBD2; CDR3 protein: CASSLGRGVNTGELFF; CDR3 DNA: TGTGCCAGCAGCCTCGGGCGGGGGGTGAACACCGGGGAGCTGTTTTTT
J gene: TRBJ2-7; V gene: TRBV12-3/TRBV12-4; CDR3 length: 15; clone size: few; D gene: NA; CDR3 protein: CASSPSGTLLYEQYF; CDR3 DNA: TGTGCCAGCAGTCCCTCCGGGACACTATTATACGAGCAGTACTTC
J gene: TRBJ2-1; V gene: TRBV20-1; CDR3 length: 11; clone size: NA; D gene: NA; CDR3 protein: CNAPAGDEQFF; CDR3 DNA: TGCAATGCCCCCGCCGGCGATGAGCAGTTCTTC
J gene: TRBJ2-5; V gene: TRBV5-1; CDR3 length: 15; clone size: few; D gene: NA; CDR3 protein: CASSLGELIQETQYF; CDR3 DNA: TGCGCCAGCAGCCTGGGGGAGCTTATCCAAGAGACCCAGTACTTC
J gene: TRBJ2-3; V gene: TRBV20-1; CDR3 length: 14; clone size: NA; D gene: NA; CDR3 protein: CSARDTERRDTQYF; CDR3 DNA: TGCAGTGCTAGAGACACGGAACGACGAGATACGCAGTATTTT
J gene: TRBJ2-5; V gene: TRBV6-2/TRBV6-3; CDR3 length: 15; clone size: NA; D gene: TRBD2; CDR3 protein: CASRTSGGKWETQYF; CDR3 DNA: TGTGCCAGCAGGACCAGCGGGGGTAAATGGGAGACCCAGTACTTC
J gene: TRBJ1-4; V gene: TRBV12-3/TRBV12-4; CDR3 length: 14; clone size: NA; D gene: NA; CDR3 protein: CASSLRGRNEKLFF; CDR3 DNA: TGTGCCAGCAGTCTCAGGGGTCGGAATGAAAAACTGTTTTTT
J gene: TRBJ2-7; V gene: TRBV29-1; CDR3 length: 15; clone size: many; D gene: NA; CDR3 protein: CSVVGVPGVSYEQYF; CDR3 DNA: TGCAGCGTTGTTGGCGTGCCGGGGGTTTCCTACGAGCAGTACTTC
J gene: TRBJ1-5; V gene: TRBV27; CDR3 length: 16; clone size: NA; D gene: TRBD1; CDR3 protein: CASSLSSGGLHQPQHF; CDR3 DNA: TGTGCCAGCAGTTTATCGTCAGGGGGGCTTCATCAGCCCCAGCATTTT
J gene: TRBJ1-2; V gene: TRBV4-1; CDR3 length: 15; clone size: few; D gene: TRBD1; CDR3 protein: CASSQAQGAGYGYTF; CDR3 DNA: TGCGCCAGCAGCCAAGCACAGGGGGCGGGCTATGGCTACACCTTC
J gene: TRBJ2-1; V gene: TRBV12-5; CDR3 length: 13; clone size: NA; D gene: NA; CDR3 protein: CASGSDSYNEQFF; CDR3 DNA: TGTGCTAGTGGTTCCGACAGTTACAATGAGCAGTTCTTC
J gene: TRBJ2-1; V gene: TRBV20-1; CDR3 length: 16; clone size: NA; D gene: TRBD2; CDR3 protein: CSARDWGTSSYNEQFF; CDR3 DNA: TGCAGTGCTAGAGATTGGGGGACTAGCTCCTACAATGAGCAGTTCTTC
J gene: TRBJ2-7; V gene: TRBV28; CDR3 length: 13; clone size: NA; D gene: TRBD1; CDR3 protein: CASSSGQEEEQYF; CDR3 DNA: TGTGCCAGCAGTTCCGGACAGGAAGAAGAGCAGTACTTC
J gene: TRBJ2-5; V gene: TRBV5-1; CDR3 length: 15; clone size: NA; D gene: NA; CDR3 protein: CASSASGAKFGEQYF; CDR3 DNA: TGCGCCAGCAGCGCCTCCGGGGCTAAGTTTGGGGAGCAGTACTTC
J gene: TRBJ2-3; V gene: TRBV2; CDR3 length: 17; clone size: NA; D gene: TRBD2; CDR3 protein: CASSEVVAGGRTDTQYF; CDR3 DNA: TGTGCCAGCAGTGAAGTGGTAGCGGGGGGTCGGACAGATACGCAGTATTTT
J gene: TRBJ2-7; V gene: TRBV6-1; CDR3 length: 15; clone size: NA; D gene: TRBD2; CDR3 protein: CASSLRLAEKENQYF; CDR3 DNA: TGTGCCAGCAGTTTAAGACTAGCGGAAAAAGAGAACCAGTACTTC
J gene: TRBJ1-5; V gene: TRBV10-3; CDR3 length: 13; clone size: few; D gene: NA; CDR3 protein: CAISDSSNQPQHF; CDR3 DNA: TGTGCCATCAGCGACAGTAGCAATCAGCCCCAGCATTTT
J gene: TRBJ1-4; V gene: TRBV20-1; CDR3 length: 14; clone size: NA; D gene: TRBD1; CDR3 protein: CSASGTGKDEKLFF; CDR3 DNA: TGCAGTGCTAGTGGGACAGGGAAGGATGAAAAACTGTTTTTT
J gene: TRBJ1-5; V gene: TRBV7-2; CDR3 length: 15; clone size: few; D gene: TRBD1; CDR3 protein: CASSPATGGIQPQHF; CDR3 DNA: TGTGCCAGCAGCCCAGCCACAGGGGGCATCCAGCCCCAGCATTTT
J gene: TRBJ2-2; V gene: TRBV24-1; CDR3 length: 16; clone size: NA; D gene: TRBD2; CDR3 protein: CATSESGAQNTGELFF; CDR3 DNA: TGTGCCACCAGTGAGAGCGGGGCCCAGAACACCGGGGAGCTGTTTTTT
J gene: TRBJ2-1; V gene: TRBV7-2; CDR3 length: 16; clone size: few; D gene: NA; CDR3 protein: CASSLVDKRRYNEQFF; CDR3 DNA: TGTGCCAGCAGCTTAGTGGATAAGAGGCGCTACAATGAGCAGTTCTTC
J gene: TRBJ2-7; V gene: TRBV10-3; CDR3 length: 12; clone size: NA; D gene: NA; CDR3 protein: CAISSPPYEQYF; CDR3 DNA: TGTGCCATCTCAAGTCCTCCGTACGAGCAGTACTTC
J gene: TRBJ1-5; V gene: TRBV6-7; CDR3 length: 14; clone size: few; D gene: NA; CDR3 protein: CASVSRGYNQPQHF; CDR3 DNA: TGTGCCAGCGTGTCCAGGGGTTACAATCAGCCCCAGCATTTT
J gene: TRBJ2-1; V gene: TRBV20-1; CDR3 length: 15; clone size: NA; D gene: NA; CDR3 protein: CSARDSAVTYNEQFF; CDR3 DNA: TGCAGTGCTAGAGATAGTGCGGTTACCTACAATGAGCAGTTCTTC
J gene: TRBJ2-7; V gene: TRBV2; CDR3 length: 14; clone size: NA; D gene: NA; CDR3 protein: CASMAGGRNYEQYF; CDR3 DNA: TGTGCCAGCATGGCTGGCGGACGGAACTACGAGCAGTACTTC
J gene: TRBJ2-5; V gene: TRBV20-1; CDR3 length: 14; clone size: NA; D gene: NA; CDR3 protein: CSASHELIQETQYF; CDR3 DNA: TGCAGTGCTAGTCATGAACTAATTCAAGAGACCCAGTACTTC
J gene: TRBJ2-7; V gene: TRBV6-5; CDR3 length: 13; clone size: few; D gene: NA; CDR3 protein: CASRTGQANEQYF; CDR3 DNA: TGTGCCAGCAGGACGGGTCAAGCCAACGAGCAGTACTTC
J gene: TRBJ2-2; V gene: TRBV6-5; CDR3 length: 15; clone size: few; D gene: TRBD2; CDR3 protein: CASRPLAVATGELFF; CDR3 DNA: TGTGCCAGCAGGCCACTAGCGGTCGCAACCGGGGAGCTGTTTTTT
J gene: TRBJ2-2; V gene: TRBV20-1; CDR3 length: 13; clone size: NA; D gene: NA; CDR3 protein: CSASYQYTGELFF; CDR3 DNA: TGCAGTGCTAGTTATCAGTACACCGGGGAGCTGTTTTTT
J gene: TRBJ2-5; V gene: TRBV3-1; CDR3 length: 13; clone size: NA; D gene: NA; CDR3 protein: CASSQVPRETQYF; CDR3 DNA: TGTGCCAGCAGCCAAGTCCCGAGGGAGACCCAGTACTTC
J gene: TRBJ2-7; V gene: TRBV4-2; CDR3 length: 12; clone size: few; D gene: TRBD2; CDR3 protein: CAVGRGEYEQYF; CDR3 DNA: TGTGCCGTCGGGCGGGGGGAATACGAGCAGTACTTC
J gene: TRBJ1-1; V gene: TRBV12-3/TRBV12-4; CDR3 length: 13; clone size: NA; D gene: NA; CDR3 protein: CASTKELNTEAFF; CDR3 DNA: TGTGCCAGCACGAAGGAACTGAACACTGAAGCTTTCTTT
J gene: TRBJ1-2; V gene: TRBV10-3; CDR3 length: 14; clone size: NA; D gene: NA; CDR3 protein: CAISEGDVRGGYTF; CDR3 DNA: TGTGCCATCAGTGAAGGGGACGTCCGGGGTGGCTACACCTTC
J gene: TRBJ1-2; V gene: TRBV6-5; CDR3 length: 16; clone size: NA; D gene: NA; CDR3 protein: CASSPRTANYLYGYTF; CDR3 DNA: TGTGCCAGCAGCCCCCGGACAGCGAATTACCTCTATGGCTACACCTTC
J gene: TRBJ1-5; V gene: TRBV6-2/TRBV6-3; CDR3 length: 18; clone size: NA; D gene: TRBD1; CDR3 protein: CASSYSSGQGYSNQPQHF; CDR3 DNA: TGTGCCAGCAGTTATTCGTCGGGACAGGGGTATAGCAATCAGCCCCAGCATTTT
J gene: TRBJ2-7; V gene: TRBV27; CDR3 length: 15; clone size: NA; D gene: NA; CDR3 protein: CASSPRGIPSYEQYF; CDR3 DNA: TGTGCCAGCAGTCCCCGTGGTATACCCTCCTACGAGCAGTACTTC
J gene: TRBJ1-2; V gene: TRBV24-1; CDR3 length: 14; clone size: NA; D gene: NA; CDR3 protein: CATSDLGRTDGYTF; CDR3 DNA: TGTGCCACCAGTGATTTGGGGCGGACAGATGGCTACACCTTC